Sequencing of this T cell receptor beta chain was carried out in a study of post-analysis software for immune sequencing data. Points on this clonotype: Its matching antigen is unknown.

Overall study findings and caveats: Compared with controls, patients showed significantly lower normalized Chao1 diversity. In patients, about five TRBV segments were more frequent than in controls, with TRBV5-6, TRBV5-1 and TRBV20-1 among them.

The germline V gene encodes CDR1 SGHVS and CDR2 FNYEAQ. This CDR3 is built from 16 residues. Losses at the gene ends were 5 bases for V and 5 bases for J; bases not matched to a gene: 11. Unique molecular identifiers were built into the TCR beta cDNA libraries. TCRdb re-called the PCR reads through MiXCR, storing one row per CDR3 protein. The sample yields about 540,000 distinct CDR3 sequences, roughly 34% seen once. The TCR sequence derives from a girl aged 2-17 years with multiple sclerosis. Sequenced sample: blood. The chain uses TRBV7-6 and TRBJ2-5; TRBD2 agrees at 10 bases. In DNA form, the CDR3 reads TGTGCCAGCAGCCCAGTCGGGACTAGCGCCCAGGAGACCCAGTACTTC. Translated: CASSPVGTSAQETQYF.